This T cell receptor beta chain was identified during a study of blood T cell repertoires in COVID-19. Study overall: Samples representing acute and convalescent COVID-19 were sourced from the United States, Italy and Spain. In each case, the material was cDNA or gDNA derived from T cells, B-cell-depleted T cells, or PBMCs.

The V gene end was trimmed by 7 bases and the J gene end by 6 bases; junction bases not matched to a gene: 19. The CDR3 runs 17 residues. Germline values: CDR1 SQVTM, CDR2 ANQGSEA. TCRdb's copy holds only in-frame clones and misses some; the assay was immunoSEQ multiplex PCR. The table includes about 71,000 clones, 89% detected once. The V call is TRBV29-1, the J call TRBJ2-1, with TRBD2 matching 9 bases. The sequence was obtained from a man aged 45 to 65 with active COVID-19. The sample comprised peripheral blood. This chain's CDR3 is CSAERGAGGLSTNEQFF. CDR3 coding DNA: TGCAGCGCCGAGCGCGGAGCGGGGGGTCTGTCGACCAATGAGCAGTTCTTC.